A single sample is the source of the 5 T cell receptor beta chains below, sequenced in a study of blood T cell repertoires in COVID-19. This table comes from immunoSEQ multiplex PCR, and its TCRdb copy is limited to in-frame clones, with some not included. This sample has some 220,000 clones; 75% to 90% occur once, and the top ten carry roughly 5.1%. Sequenced input: peripheral blood. The receptors shown here come from a woman in her seventies with COVID-19, enrolled during active disease.

The chain uses TRBV19 and TRBJ1-5; D uncertain. CDR1 is LNHDA, CDR2 SQIVND, per germline (reference sequence). This CDR3 is built from 17 residues. V was shortened by 7 bases and J by 0 bases, with 19 bases between the two germline ends. CDR3 sequence reads: CASKAGWERGSNQPQHF. The CDR3 nucleotides read TGTGCCAGTAAGGCAGGATGGGAGCGGGGTAGCAATCAGCCCCAGCATTTT.

This clone came up once. The chain is built from TRBV7-9 and TRBJ2-2; TRBD1 might be the D (5 bases). The CDR3 loop spans 16 amino acids. Trimming stripped 3 bases from V and 3 bases from J, with 14 bases between. Germline assignment: CDR1 SEHNR and CDR2 FQNEAQ (reference sequence). CDR3 region: CASSFDPVRDTGELFF. The CDR3 DNA reads TGTGCCAGCAGCTTCGACCCGGTCAGGGACACCGGGGAGCTGTTTTTT.

The rearrangement links TRBV6-5 to TRBJ1-5, with D perhaps TRBD1 (6 bases). Germline V gene sequence: CDR1 MNHEY, CDR2 SVGAGI. The germline V and J ends were trimmed by 4 bases and 7 bases, with 17 bases remaining between them. CDR3 length: 15 amino acids. CDR3: CASSSQGAAWQPQHF. The CDR3 nucleotides are TGTGCCAGCAGTTCACAGGGTGCTGCGTGGCAGCCCCAGCATTTT.

J is TRBJ2-7 and V is TRBV10-3; 9 bases fit TRBD1. Germline-derived CDR1 and CDR2 are ENHRY and SYGVKD. The trim removed 6 bases at V and 6 bases at J, leaving 6 bases unmatched. The CDR3 runs to 13 residues. CDR3: CAISPGTGREQYF. The CDR3 bases are TGTGCCATCAGCCCCGGGACAGGGCGCGAGCAGTACTTC.

The chain joins TRBV5-1 to TRBJ2-5; perhaps TRBD2 as D (5 bases). CDR1 is SGHRS and CDR2 is YFSETQ in the germline V gene. The CDR3 is 13 amino acids. V dropped 4 bases and J dropped 4 bases, with 11 bases sitting between them. The CDR3 DNA is TGCGCCAGCAGCCCGGGCGGAGGAGAGACCCAGTACTTC. Its translation: CASSPGGGETQYF. The full variable domain, completed using reference TRBV5-1 and TRBJ2-5, is KAGVTQTPRYLIKTRGQQVTLSCSPISGHRSVSWYQQTPGQGLQFLFEYFSETQRNKGNFPGRFSGRQFSNSRSEMNVSTLELGDSALYLCASSPGGGETQYFGPGTRLLVL.